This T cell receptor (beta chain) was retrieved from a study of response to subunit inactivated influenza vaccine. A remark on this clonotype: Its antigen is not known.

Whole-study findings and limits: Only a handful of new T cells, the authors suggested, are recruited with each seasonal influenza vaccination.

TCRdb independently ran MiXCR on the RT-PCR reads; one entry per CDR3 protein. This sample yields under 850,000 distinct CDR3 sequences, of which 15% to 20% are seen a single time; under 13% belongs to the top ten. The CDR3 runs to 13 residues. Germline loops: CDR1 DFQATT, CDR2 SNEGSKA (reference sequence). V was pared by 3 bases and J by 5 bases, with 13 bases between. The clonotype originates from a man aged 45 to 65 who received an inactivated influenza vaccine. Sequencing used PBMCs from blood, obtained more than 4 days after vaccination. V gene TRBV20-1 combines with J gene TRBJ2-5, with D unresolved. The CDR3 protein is CSASYYSTETQYF. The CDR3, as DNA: TGCAGTGCTAGTTATTACTCGACGGAGACCCAGTACTTC.